These T cell receptor beta chains were read from a single sample in a study of chemoradiotherapy in HPV16-positive cancers. Only in-frame clones appear in the TCRdb table, and some are missing; sequencing was by immunoSEQ multiplex PCR. The table lists approximately 1,000 clones, about 80% of them singletons. Sequenced material: tumor tissue, taken from a patient who underwent chemoradiotherapy. The source of these receptors is a human donor with HPV-associated anogenital cancer. Both conserved end residues are part of each CDR3. D genes are given only for firm matches. Only part of the rows carry a size: once, few, many, or a class if the clone is expanded.

j_call | clone_size | v_call | d_call | cdr3_nt | cdr3_aa
TRBJ1-3 | . | TRBV5-6 | . | TGTGCCAGCAGCTTAAGGGGACCAAACACCATATATTTT | CASSLRGPNTIYF
TRBJ2-3 | . | TRBV7-3 | . | TGTGCCAGCAGCCCCTCGCGGAAGGCGGGCACAGATACGCAGTATTTT | CASSPSRKAGTDTQYF
TRBJ1-3 | . | TRBV9 | . | TGTGCCAGCAGCGTAGATCGGCCGAGCTCTGGAAACACCATATATTTT | CASSVDRPSSGNTIYF
TRBJ1-2 | . | TRBV29-1 | . | TGCAGCGTTGGAGGGAACTGGGGCTACACCTTC | CSVGGNWGYTF
TRBJ2-7 | . | TRBV6-5 | TRBD1 | TGTGCCAGCAGTTACGGGACAGCTTCCTACGAGCAGTACTTC | CASSYGTASYEQYF
TRBJ2-7 | once | TRBV4-1 | . | TGCGCCAGCAGCCAGGGGGTAATCTCGGGGGCCATCCCCTACGAGCAGTACTTC | CASSQGVISGAIPYEQYF
TRBJ2-3 | . | TRBV7-2 | TRBD2 | TGTGCCAGCAGCTTATCCGGGACTAGCCGCACAGATACGCAGTATTTT | CASSLSGTSRTDTQYF
TRBJ1-4 | . | TRBV9 | . | TGTGCCAGCAGCCCTCTAGGGCAGCCACTTAATGAAAAACTGTTTTTT | CASSPLGQPLNEKLFF
TRBJ2-4 | . | TRBV10-1 | . | TGCGCCAGCAGTACCGGGAAAAAAAACATTCAGTACTTC | CASSTGKKNIQYF
TRBJ2-2 | . | TRBV5-1 | . | TGCGCCAGCAGCCCGGGACTCCCGGGGACCGGGGAGCTGTTTTTT | CASSPGLPGTGELFF
TRBJ2-3 | . | TRBV4-3 | . | TGCGCCAGCAGCCAAGATAATGGGAGGAAGAATACGCAGTATTTT | CASSQDNGRKNTQYF
TRBJ2-7 | . | TRBV5-1 | TRBD2 | TGCGCCAGCAGCCTTACTAGCGGGGCCAGCTACGAGCAGTACTTC | CASSLTSGASYEQYF
TRBJ2-6 | few | TRBV4-3 | . | TGCGCCAGCAGCCAAGCAACAGGCTCTGGGGCCAACGTCCTGACTTTC | CASSQATGSGANVLTF
TRBJ2-3 | . | TRBV6-1 | TRBD2 | TGTGCCAGCAGTGGACTAGCGGGGGGGCCAGATACGCAGTATTTT | CASSGLAGGPDTQYF
TRBJ1-6 | . | TRBV6-1 | . | TGTGCCAGCAGTGTAAGACGGGACACCTACAGTAATTCACCCCTCCACTTT | CASSVRRDTYSNSPLHF
TRBJ2-6 | . | TRBV4-3 | . | TGCGCCAGCAGCCAAGAGTCAGGGCATTCTGGGGCCAACGTCCTGACTTTC | CASSQESGHSGANVLTF
TRBJ1-2 | . | TRBV6-5 | . | TGTGCCAGCAGTTTAGACCTCGGCTATGGCTACACCTTC | CASSLDLGYGYTF
TRBJ1-3 | . | TRBV15 | . | TGTGCCACCAGCAGAGGGGGGGAAGGAAACACCATATATTTT | CATSRGGEGNTIYF